Here is one TCR beta chain with its context. This sample stems from a study of blood T cell repertoires in COVID-19. Clones were sequenced by immunoSEQ multiplex PCR, and TCRdb holds only the in-frame ones, with some missing. The data show 60,000 to 95,000 clones, with roughly 90% seen just once and roughly 15% held by the top ten. CDR3 length equals 14 residues. V lost 6 bases and J lost 4; bases outside the gene matches: 6. CDR1 and CDR2 (germline): SNHLY, FYNNEI. The J gene is TRBJ2-5, the V gene TRBV2, with 9 nucleotides matching TRBD1. Sequencing was carried out using peripheral blood. The sequence derives from an elderly woman with active or convalescent COVID-19. CDR3 amino acids: CASSGQGRVETQYF. The CDR3 DNA sequence: TGTGCCAGCAGCGGACAGGGGCGGGTAGAGACCCAGTACTTC.